This T cell receptor beta chain was documented in a study of CD8 T cells in Susac syndrome. This CDR3 has 13 amino acids. Trimming removed 2 bases at V and 3 bases at J, with 7 bases between. The germline CDR1 and CDR2 sequences are SGHTA and FQGNSA. RNA, at about 0.5 to 1 ug, was reverse transcribed with random hexamers. TCRdb analysed the immunoSEQ multiplex PCR reads with MiXCR anew, one entry per CDR3 protein. This repertoire shows around 230,000 distinct CDR3 sequences, about 96% found once; its top ten account for 0.08% to 0.11%. Sample: CD4+ T cells from PBMCs. This chain joins TRBV7-2 and TRBJ2-5; D remains ambiguous. The clonotype was recovered from a human donor with Susac syndrome. The CDR3 loop is CASSLWVEETQYF. In DNA form, the CDR3 reads TGTGCCAGCAGCTTATGGGTGGAAGAGACCCAGTACTTC. The whole variable domain, filled in from reference TRBV7-2 and TRBJ2-5, reads GAGVSQSPSNKVTEKGKDVELRCDPISGHTALYWYRQSLGQGLEFLIYFQGNSAPDKSGLPSDRFSAERTGGSVSTLTIQRTQQEDSAVYLCASSLWVEETQYFGPGTRLLVL.